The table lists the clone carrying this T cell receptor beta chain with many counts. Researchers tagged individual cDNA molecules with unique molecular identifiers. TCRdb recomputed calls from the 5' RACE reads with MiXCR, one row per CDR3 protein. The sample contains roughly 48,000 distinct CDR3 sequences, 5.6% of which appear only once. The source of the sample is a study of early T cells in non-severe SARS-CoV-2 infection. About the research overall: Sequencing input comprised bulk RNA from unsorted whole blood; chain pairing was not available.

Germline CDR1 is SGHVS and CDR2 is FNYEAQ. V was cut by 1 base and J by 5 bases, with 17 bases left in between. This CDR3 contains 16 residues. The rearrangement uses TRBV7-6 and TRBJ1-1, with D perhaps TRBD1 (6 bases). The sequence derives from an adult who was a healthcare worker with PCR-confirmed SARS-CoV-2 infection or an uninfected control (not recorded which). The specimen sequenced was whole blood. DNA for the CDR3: TGTGCCAGCAGCTTAGGGACAGCATCGCAAGGAACTGAAGCTTTCTTT. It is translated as CASSLGTASQGTEAFF.